The present entry profiles one T cell receptor (beta chain) with its context. Antigen: not known. This sample is drawn from a study of CXCR3-negative and CXCR3-positive naive CD8 T cells. The CD45RO-CCR7+CD27+CD95- phenotype denoted naive CD8+ T cells. Per germline, CDR1 SGHVS and CDR2 FNYEAQ. The CDR3 runs to 13 residues. Through 5' RACE with UMI labels, the TRB cDNA libraries were prepared. Reanalyzing the 5' RACE reads, TCRdb keeps one entry per CDR3 protein, without DNA. The specimen's table records roughly 110,000 distinct CDR3 sequences. Regarding the study as a whole: Naive cells that were CXCR3-positive had more hydrophobic TRB CDR3s (compared with CXCR3-negative naive cells).

The genes are TRBV7-6 and TRBJ1-3. The sequenced material came from naive CXCR3+ CD8+ T cells from blood. The sample's subset: CD45RO-CCR7+CD27+CD95- naive CD8+ T cells expressing CXCR3 (TNR3+). This TCR was sampled from a human donor in good health. Some clones in this sample may be carry-over from other donors' samples. The CDR3 protein is CASSASSGNTIYF.